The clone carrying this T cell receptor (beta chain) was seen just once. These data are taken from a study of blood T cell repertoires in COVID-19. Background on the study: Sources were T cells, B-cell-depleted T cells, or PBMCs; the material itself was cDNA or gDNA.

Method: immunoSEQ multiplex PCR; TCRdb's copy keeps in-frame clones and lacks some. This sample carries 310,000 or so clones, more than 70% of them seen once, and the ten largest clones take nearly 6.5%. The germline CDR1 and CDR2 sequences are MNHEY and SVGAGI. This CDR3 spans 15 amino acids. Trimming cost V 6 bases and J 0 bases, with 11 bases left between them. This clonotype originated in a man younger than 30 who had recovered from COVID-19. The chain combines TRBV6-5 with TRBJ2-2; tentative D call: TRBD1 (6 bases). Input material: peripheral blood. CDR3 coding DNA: TGTGCCAGCAGCGTGGACAGCGCGAACACCGGGGAGCTGTTTTTT. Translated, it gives CASSVDSANTGELFF.